The 17 T cell receptor beta chains given below trace back to one sample, sequenced in a study of cytomegalovirus exposure and HLA in healthy donors. The PCR was carried out with 60 Vbeta primers and 13 Jbeta primers. Only in-frame clones appear in the TCRdb table, and some are missing; sequencing was by immunoSEQ multiplex PCR. This listing includes 95,000 to 150,000 clones. The sequencing input was PBMCs. All receptors derive from a man younger than 35 in good health and CMV-seronegative.

This rearrangement joins TRBV6-5 to TRBJ2-7; D is uncertain. V was trimmed by 0 bases and J by 4 bases, leaving 10 bases between them. Germline assignment: CDR1 MNHEY and CDR2 SVGAGI. This CDR3 contains 14 residues. This CDR3 reads CASSYSDFGYEQYF. In DNA, the CDR3 is TGTGCCAGCAGTTACTCAGATTTCGGTTACGAGCAGTACTTC.

The V call is TRBV6-5, the J call TRBJ2-5; the match to TRBD1 covers 7 bases. CDR3 length: 15 residues. J lost 3 bases, V lost 6 bases, and 10 bases had no gene match. In germline, CDR1 is MNHEY, CDR2 SVGAGI. The CDR3 protein is CASRYRSQGEETQYF. The CDR3, as DNA: TGTGCCAGCAGATACCGCTCGCAGGGGGAAGAGACCCAGTACTTC.

Note on this clone: Other DNA sequences of this sample code for an identical CDR3. The V gene is TRBV5-1, the J gene TRBJ2-3; D possibly corresponds to TRBD1 (6 bases). V shed 4 bases and J shed 2 bases, with 8 bases lying between them. This CDR3 has 13 amino acids. Germline loops: CDR1 SGHRS, CDR2 YFSETQ. The chain's CDR3 is CASSRQDTDTQYF. CDR3 bases: TGCGCCAGCAGCCGACAGGACACAGATACGCAGTATTTT. The variable domain in full, with the rest retrieved from reference TRBV5-1 and TRBJ2-3, is KAGVTQTPRYLIKTRGQQVTLSCSPISGHRSVSWYQQTPGQGLQFLFEYFSETQRNKGNFPGRFSGRQFSNSRSEMNVSTLELGDSALYLCASSRQDTDTQYFGPGTRLTVL.

CDR3 nucleotide sequence: TGTGCCAGCAGCCCGGGACTAGTAGGCGAGCAGTACTTC. Translation: CASSPGLVGEQYF. The chain couples TRBV7-8 to TRBJ2-7, with 8 bases identical to TRBD2. The V segment lost 5 bases and the J segment 6 bases; nucleotides outside the gene matches: 6. The CDR3 runs to 13 residues. The germline CDR1 and CDR2 sequences are SGHVS and FQNEAQ.

DNA of the CDR3: TGTGCCAGCAGCTTCGGTGTAGAGAGTAGCTCCTACGAGCAGTACTTC. Its protein product is CASSFGVESSSYEQYF. V is TRBV7-6 and J is TRBJ2-7; no definite D call. Germline V CDR1 and CDR2: SGHVS, FNYEAQ. The V end lost 3 bases, the J end lost 0 bases, and 15 bases lay between the germline ends. There are 16 residues in the CDR3.

The V gene is TRBV5-1, the J gene TRBJ2-7, with D hard to call. CDR1 and CDR2 (germline): SGHRS, YFSETQ. The CDR3 has 15 amino acids. The V end lost 0 bases, the J end lost 2 bases, and 12 bases lay between the germline ends. The DNA for the CDR3 is TGCGCCAGCAGCTTGGGACCATCCCGGGCCTACGAGCAGTACTTC. This codes for CASSLGPSRAYEQYF.

The chain recombines TRBV19 with TRBJ1-2; 10 bases are a match to TRBD1. The CDR3 extends over 13 amino acids. V lost 4 bases to trimming and J lost 8 bases; unmatched junction nucleotides: 4. Germline lookup yields CDR1 LNHDA and CDR2 SQIVND (reference sequence). The CDR3 reads CASSTTGGKGYTF. In DNA, the CDR3 is TGTGCCAGTAGTACGACAGGGGGCAAGGGCTACACCTTC.

The chain uses TRBV5-1 and TRBJ2-3; D perhaps matches TRBD2 (5 bases). Deletions cut 5 bases from V and 0 bases from J, with 10 bases between. This CDR3 contains 14 residues. Germline V gene data show CDR1 as SGHRS and CDR2 as YFSETQ. In nucleotides, the CDR3 is TGCGCCAGCAGATATCGGACTAGCACAGATACGCAGTATTTT. Its translation is CASRYRTSTDTQYF.

V usage is TRBV7-9 and J usage is TRBJ2-7, with D possibly matching TRBD2 (6 bases). CDR3 length: 15 residues. Looked up from germline, CDR1 is SEHNR and CDR2 is FQNEAQ (reference sequence). V lost 4 bases to trimming and J lost 0 bases, with 13 bases between them. The CDR3 DNA follows: TGTGCCAGCAGCTGGCGGGACGCAAGCTCCTACGAGCAGTACTTC. Its translation is CASSWRDASSYEQYF.

The chain uses TRBV2 and TRBJ2-5; the D gene is possibly TRBD1 (5 bases). The better agreement between TRBJ2-7 and the DNA end casts doubt on the J call. Looked up from germline, CDR1 is SNHLY and CDR2 is FYNNEI. The CDR3 extends over 14 amino acids. Here the CDR3 DNA reads TGTGCCAGCAGTGATCGAGACAGAGCCTACGAGCAGTACTTC. It translates to CASSDRDRAYEQYF.

The chain is built from TRBV9 and TRBJ2-7; TRBD2 aligns across 7 bases. The junction had 10 bases not matched to a gene; V was cut back by 0 bases and J by 4 bases. The CDR3 spans 16 residues. Germline loops: CDR1 SGDLS, CDR2 YYNGEE. CDR3 sequence: CASSVGDWGLPYEQYF. For the CDR3, the DNA is TGTGCCAGCAGCGTAGGGGATTGGGGACTACCATACGAGCAGTACTTC.

The chain carries TRBV4-1 and TRBJ2-5, with a tentative D call TRBD1 (6 bases). The CDR3 contains 13 residues. CDR1 and CDR2 (germline): MGHRA, YSYEKL. V dropped 1 base and J dropped 5 bases, with 8 bases sitting between them. In nucleotides, the CDR3 is TGCGCCAGCAGCCAAGGAAGGGGGGAGACCCAGTACTTC. This encodes CASSQGRGETQYF.

The chain links TRBV11-2 to TRBJ1-1; D unresolved. Trimming removed 1 base at V and 3 bases at J, with 15 bases between. The germline gives CDR1 SGHAT, CDR2 FQNNGV. This CDR3 is 16 amino acids long. The CDR3 bases are TGTGCCAGCAGCTTAGTCCACGGACTTGTGGACACTGAAGCTTTCTTT. It translates to CASSLVHGLVDTEAFF.

The chain links TRBV29-1 to TRBJ2-7, with 11 bases aligning to TRBD2. Looked up from germline, CDR1 is SQVTM and CDR2 is ANQGSEA. This CDR3 is built from 15 residues. V lost 4 bases, J lost 4 bases, and 9 bases stayed unmatched. CDR3 residues: CSVAKGTSGRYEQYF. The CDR3 DNA reads TGCAGCGTTGCCAAAGGGACTAGCGGAAGATACGAGCAGTACTTC.

The rearrangement links TRBV4-1 to TRBJ2-7, with a tentative D call TRBD2 (6 bases). V was pared by 4 bases and J by 6 bases, with 16 bases between. CDR1 is MGHRA, CDR2 YSYEKL, per germline. The CDR3 has 14 amino acids. The CDR3 spells CASSPPTSFSEQYF. The CDR3 bases are TGCGCCAGCAGCCCCCCAACTAGCTTCTCCGAGCAGTACTTC.

The V and J genes are TRBV6-1 and TRBJ1-4; no clear D gene. The CDR3 has 13 residues. Trimming took off 7 bases at V and 13 bases at J, with 19 bases between the two ends. CDR1 is MNHNS and CDR2 is SASEGT in the germline V gene. The CDR3, as DNA: TGTGCCAGCACGGAACTTGGAGTGAAGATACTGTTTTTT. Its protein is CASTELGVKILFF.

The chain carries TRBV4-1 and TRBJ1-5; D is ambiguous. The CDR3 length is 15 residues. V was cut by 1 base and J by 0 bases, with 7 bases left in between. Germline values: CDR1 MGHRA, CDR2 YSYEKL. The DNA for the CDR3 is TGCGCCAGCAGCCAAGCCTTCTATAGCAATCAGCCCCAGCATTTT. This gives the protein CASSQAFYSNQPQHF.